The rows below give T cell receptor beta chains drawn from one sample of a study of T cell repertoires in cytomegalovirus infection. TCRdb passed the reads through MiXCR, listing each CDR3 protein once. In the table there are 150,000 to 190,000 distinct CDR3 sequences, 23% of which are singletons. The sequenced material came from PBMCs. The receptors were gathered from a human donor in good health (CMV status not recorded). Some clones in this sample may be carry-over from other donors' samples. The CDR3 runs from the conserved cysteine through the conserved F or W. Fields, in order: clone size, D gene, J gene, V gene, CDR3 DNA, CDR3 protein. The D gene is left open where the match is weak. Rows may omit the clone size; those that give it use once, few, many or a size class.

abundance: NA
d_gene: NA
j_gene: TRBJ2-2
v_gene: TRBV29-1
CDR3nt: TGCAGCGGGCTTCTGTTGAACACCGGGGAGCTGTTTTTT
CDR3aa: CSGLLLNTGELFF

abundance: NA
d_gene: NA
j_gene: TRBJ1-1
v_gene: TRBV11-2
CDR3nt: TGTGCCAGCACCCCGGCCAGGGTGAACACTGAAGCTTTCTTT
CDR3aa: CASTPARVNTEAFF

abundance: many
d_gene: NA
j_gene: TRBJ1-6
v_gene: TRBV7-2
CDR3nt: TGTGCCAGCAGCAGAGGGGGGGGCCTGAGAGACCTCCACTTT
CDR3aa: CASSRGGGLRDLHF

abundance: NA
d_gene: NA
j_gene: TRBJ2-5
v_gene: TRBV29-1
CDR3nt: TGCAGCGTTGCCCAGGCACTGGGAGAGACCCAGTACTTC
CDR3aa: CSVAQALGETQYF

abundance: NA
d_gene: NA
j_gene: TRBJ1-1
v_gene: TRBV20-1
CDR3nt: TGCAGTGCTAGAGATAGGGTCACTGAAGCTTTCTTT
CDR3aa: CSARDRVTEAFF

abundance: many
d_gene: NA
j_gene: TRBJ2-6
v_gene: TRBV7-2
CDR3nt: TGTGCCAGCAGCTTCACGGGCGCTGGGGCCAACGTCCTGACTTTC
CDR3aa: CASSFTGAGANVLTF

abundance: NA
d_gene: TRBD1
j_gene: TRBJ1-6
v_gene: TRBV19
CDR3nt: TGTGCCAGTAGTGGTCGACAGGGGGATTCACCCCTCCTCTTT
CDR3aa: CASSGRQGDSPLLF

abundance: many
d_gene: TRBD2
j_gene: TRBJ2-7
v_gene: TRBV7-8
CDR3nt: TGTGCCAGCAGCCCGGGACTAGCGGAAACCTACGAGCAGTACTTC
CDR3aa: CASSPGLAETYEQYF

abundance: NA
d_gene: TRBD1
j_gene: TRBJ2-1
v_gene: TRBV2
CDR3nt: TGTGCCAGCAGTGATACCGGGACAGGGGCCTACAATGAGCAGTTCTTC
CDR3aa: CASSDTGTGAYNEQFF

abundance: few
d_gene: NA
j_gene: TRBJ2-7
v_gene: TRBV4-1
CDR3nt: TGCGCCAGCAGCCAAGAGTTACTTTCCTACGAGCAGTACTTC
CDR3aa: CASSQELLSYEQYF

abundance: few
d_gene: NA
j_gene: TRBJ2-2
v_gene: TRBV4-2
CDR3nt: TGTGCCAGCAGCCAAGAACGGAGGGGGTCCGGGGAGCTGTTTTTT
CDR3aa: CASSQERRGSGELFF

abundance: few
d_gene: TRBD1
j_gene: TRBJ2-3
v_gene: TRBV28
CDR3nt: TGTGCCAGCAGTTTATGGAGGACAGGGGGCGACTCAGATACGCAGTATTTT
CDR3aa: CASSLWRTGGDSDTQYF

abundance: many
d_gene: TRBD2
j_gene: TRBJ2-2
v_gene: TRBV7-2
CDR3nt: TGTGCCAGCAGCCCTCAAGCGGGAGTTGCCGGGGAGCTGTTTTTT
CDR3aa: CASSPQAGVAGELFF

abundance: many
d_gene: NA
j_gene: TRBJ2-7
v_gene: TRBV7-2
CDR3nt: TGTGCCAGCACCGGAGGGGGGAGGACCTCCTACGAGCAGTACTTC
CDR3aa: CASTGGGRTSYEQYF

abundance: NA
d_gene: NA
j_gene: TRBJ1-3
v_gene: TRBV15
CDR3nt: TGTGCCACCAGCAGAGATATGGCAAATGGAAACACCATATATTTT
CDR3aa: CATSRDMANGNTIYF

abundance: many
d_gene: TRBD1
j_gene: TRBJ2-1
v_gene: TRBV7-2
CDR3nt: TGTGCCAGCAGCTCCAGACAGGGCCACAATGAGCAGTTCTTC
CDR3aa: CASSSRQGHNEQFF

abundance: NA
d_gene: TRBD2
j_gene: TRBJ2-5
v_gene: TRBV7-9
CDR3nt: TGTGCCAGCAGCTTATCTAGCGGGTTGGAGACCCAGTACTTC
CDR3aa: CASSLSSGLETQYF

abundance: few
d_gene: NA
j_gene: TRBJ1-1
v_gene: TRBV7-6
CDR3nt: TGTGCCAGCAGCCGGGACTCGAACACTGAAGCTTTCTTT
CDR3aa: CASSRDSNTEAFF

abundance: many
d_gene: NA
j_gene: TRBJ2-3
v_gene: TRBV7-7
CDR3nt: TGTGCTAGCAGCCCGGGGCTCACAGATACGCAGTATTTT
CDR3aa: CASSPGLTDTQYF

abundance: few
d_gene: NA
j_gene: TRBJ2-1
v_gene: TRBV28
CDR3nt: TGTGCCAGTAAGTTCCAAGCTTCGGTGAGGACATATGAGCAGTTCTTC
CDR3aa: CASKFQASVRTYEQFF

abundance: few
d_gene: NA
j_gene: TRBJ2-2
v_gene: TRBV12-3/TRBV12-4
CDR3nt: TGTGCCAGCACTAACTTCCGGGTTCTCGGGGAGCTGTTTTTT
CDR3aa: CASTNFRVLGELFF

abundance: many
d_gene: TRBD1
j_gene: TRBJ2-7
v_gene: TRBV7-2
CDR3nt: TGTGCCAGCAGCCTTTTGCCGGGACAGAGCTCATACGAGCAGTACTTC
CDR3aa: CASSLLPGQSSYEQYF

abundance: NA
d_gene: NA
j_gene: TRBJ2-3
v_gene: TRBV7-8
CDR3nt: TGTGCCAGCAGCTTCCAGGAGTCCACAGATACGCAGTATTTT
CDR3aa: CASSFQESTDTQYF

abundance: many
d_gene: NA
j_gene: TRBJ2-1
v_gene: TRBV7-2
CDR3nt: TGTGCCAGCAGCTTAATAGGCAATGAGCAGTTCTTC
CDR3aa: CASSLIGNEQFF

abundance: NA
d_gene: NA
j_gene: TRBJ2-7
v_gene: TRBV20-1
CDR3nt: TGCAGTGCTCGCTCGGCGGCATACGAGCAGTACTTC
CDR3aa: CSARSAAYEQYF

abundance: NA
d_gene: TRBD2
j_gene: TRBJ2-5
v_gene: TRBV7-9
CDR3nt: TGTGCCAGCAGCAAACTAGCGCTGGAGACCCAGTACTTC
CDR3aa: CASSKLALETQYF

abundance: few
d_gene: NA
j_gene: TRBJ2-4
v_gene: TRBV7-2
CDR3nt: TGTGCCAGCAGCGCCGGGTCGTGGACCCTAGCCAAAAACATTCAGTACTTC
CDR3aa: CASSAGSWTLAKNIQYF

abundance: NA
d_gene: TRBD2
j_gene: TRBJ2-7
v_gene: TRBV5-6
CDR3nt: TGTGCCAGCAGCTGGGGGACTAGCGGGGCCTACGAGCAGTACTTC
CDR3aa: CASSWGTSGAYEQYF

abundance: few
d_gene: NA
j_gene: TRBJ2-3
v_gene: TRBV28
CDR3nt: TGTGCCAGCAGTTTATTCGGCGATACGCAGTATTTT
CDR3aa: CASSLFGDTQYF

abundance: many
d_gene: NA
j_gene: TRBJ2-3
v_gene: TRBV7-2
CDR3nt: TGTGCCAGCAGCCCCAGGAGGTCTAGCGCAACAGATACGCAGTATTTT
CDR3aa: CASSPRRSSATDTQYF

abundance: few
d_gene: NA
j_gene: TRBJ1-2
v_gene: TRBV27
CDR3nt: TGTGCCAGCAGTTTATCTTTAGGCGGGCCCGCCGGCTACACCTTC
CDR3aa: CASSLSLGGPAGYTF

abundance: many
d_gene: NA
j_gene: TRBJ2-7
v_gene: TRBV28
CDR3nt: TGTGCCAGCAGTTTATCAGGGACTGACTTCTACGAGCAGTACTTC
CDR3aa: CASSLSGTDFYEQYF

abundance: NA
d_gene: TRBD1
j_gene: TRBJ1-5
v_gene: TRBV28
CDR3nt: TGTGCCAGCAGCTCCACAGGGGGCGCAGGGCAGCCCCAGCATTTT
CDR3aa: CASSSTGGAGQPQHF